These 4 T cell receptor beta chains share one sample of origin, sequenced in a study of blood T cell repertoires in COVID-19. Generated by immunoSEQ multiplex PCR, the TCRdb table keeps only in-frame clones and is missing some. Of fewer than 150,000 clones in the sample, around nine tenths were seen once. The sample consisted of peripheral blood. These receptors originate from a woman aged 40-49 years with acute or convalescent COVID-19.

This sequence joins TRBV6-2 or TRBV6-3 and TRBJ2-2, with 16 positions matching TRBD2. The germline V gene has CDR1 MNHEY and CDR2 SVGEGT. The CDR3 is 19 residues long. The V and J ends lost 6 bases and 3 bases, in that order; junction bases with no gene match: 10. As DNA, the CDR3 is TGTGCCAGCAGCCGCCTTGGGACTAGCGGGGGGGCTGACACCGGGGAGCTGTTTTTT. Amino acids: CASSRLGTSGGADTGELFF.

Details on this clone: The junction shows a germline mismatch at one end, possibly a read error. The chain uses TRBV28 and TRBJ1-5; 7 nucleotides match TRBD1. Germline CDR1 and CDR2: MDHEN and SYDVKM. CDR3 size: 15 residues. The CDR3 DNA reads as TGTGCCAGCGGTTTATCGGGACAGTACAATCAGCCCCAGCATTTT. Translating gives CASGLSGQYNQPQHF.

CDR3 in amino acids: CASSLVGGNEQFF. In DNA form, the CDR3 reads TGTGCCAGCAGCTTGGTCGGGGGAAATGAGCAGTTCTTC. The chain has TRBV5-6 and TRBJ2-1, with D perhaps TRBD2 (6 bases). The length of the CDR3 is 13 residues. The V gene's germline CDR1 is SGHDT and CDR2 YYEEEE. Trimming took 0 bases from V and 7 from J, leaving 8 bases between them.

The gene calls are TRBV12-3 or TRBV12-4 and TRBJ2-2; a possible D gene is TRBD2 (5 bases). Trimming pared 7 bases from V and 2 bases from J, leaving 8 bases between. This CDR3 comprises 13 residues. CDR3 coding DNA: TGTGCCAGCACGGGGTTCAACACCGGGGAGCTGTTTTTT. Translated: CASTGFNTGELFF.